Given below is one TCR beta chain in context. Its antigen is still unknown. Per-nucleotide qualities are absent, and no much larger clonotype sits a single base away. This sample was taken from a study of shared clonotypes between healthy human individuals (dated by TCRdb to the early 2020s). In terms of the full investigation: Three men and a couple of women, aged 18 to 49 years, made up the cohort. For each donor, three plates each were used for CD4 naive and CD4 memory, two plates were used for CD8 naive, and one plate was used for CD8 memory. To estimate repertoire size and how much clonotype sharing occurs between individuals, the study deeply sequenced the blood TCR repertoires of roughly 5 healthy adults. Different laboratories and diverse techniques were used to prepare libraries and sequence TCR repertoires, to increase sequencing depth and limit assay-specific biases. Each donor's leukapheresis produced roughly between roughly 0.9 and 8.9 billion PBMCs.

From a lookup of the germline V gene, CDR1 and CDR2 are SGDLS and YYNGEE. From cysteine to phenylalanine, the CDR3 is 12 amino acids long. The only DNA kept is the CDR3, 36 bases in frame from the first base. Deletion took 6 bases off V and 8 bases off J, with a span of 14 bases between the germline ends. Using the deep immunoSEQ assay, TCR CDR3 regions were amplified from genomic DNA by multiplex PCR. For each cell subset, the extracted genomic DNA was distributed evenly across all wells of several immunoSEQ 96-well plates, and each plate served as one replicate. For sorted subsets, each replicate PCR was loaded with about 0.2 ug genomic DNA, equivalent to 30,000 or so T cell genomes. Purified libraries were measured with a Qubit 3.0 fluorometer, size-checked on a Bioanalyzer 2100, and measured again with the KAPA Library Quantification kit. A separate single-read 150-cycle Illumina NextSeq 550 flow cell was used to sequence each immunoSEQ 96-well plate. For the original study's pipeline: Because the immunoSEQ output included only junctional sequences and no quality scores, the filtering could not be the same as the filtering used for full-length reads. Sequences were annotated with PyIR, a Python wrapper for IgBLAST v1.9, using IMGT germline references to assign V/J genes and CDR3. Reads were filtered out if the reads had weak V/J assignments (E-value above 1e-6), no CDR3, stop codons, out-of-frame junctions, or ambiguous translated residues. V3J clonotypes were defined by identical inferred V gene, J gene, and CDR3 amino acid sequence. Percentage overlap between repertoires was calculated by dividing the number of shared unique clonotypes by the size of the smaller repertoire. Repertoire richness was assessed with RTK rarefaction, the Chao1 estimator, and Recon v2.1 estimates of unobserved clonotypes. For all TCRbeta clonotypes obtained by the gDNA method from four donors, generation probabilities were computed with OLGA. Imported from immuneACCESS, the table was reduced by TCRdb to in-frame sequences with V and J called. These copies leave out some clones; in studies compared against another copy, an unresolved V gene accounts for under half, and the cause of the remainder is not known. Clonal size and the V and J genes are those of that table, whereas D and trimming came from the DNA. The sample has around 2.5 million clones on record, approximately 93% of them singletons. The ten biggest clones cover approximately 0.36% of the sample.

The donors were healthy, HIV-negative adults with no recently reported acute infections or vaccinations. All donors were Caucasian adults living in Nashville, Tennessee, USA. CD4+ T cells were enriched by magnetic negative selection; naive cells were then positively selected on CD45RA, and the negative fraction formed the memory subset. Blood was collected by leukapheresis, and PBMCs were isolated by Ficoll-Histopaque density gradient centrifugation and then cryopreserved in liquid nitrogen vapor phase. Purity and quantity of every magnetically sorted T cell population were checked by analytical flow cytometry. Each sorted fraction had its genomic DNA isolated and then quantified by UV absorbance on a Nanodrop 2000c. What the research found in general, with its limitations: Sampling was restricted to blood, and TCR repertoires in tissues likely differ from the TCR repertoires found in blood. Naive subsets generally had larger estimated clonotype richness than memory subsets. Rarefaction of sorted-subset datasets indicated incomplete sequencing despite the large sequencing depth. Pairwise subsampling led to the expectation that sequencing depth would affect the degree of clonotype sharing among donors. Sharing across four donors was observed for 5% to 6.5% of naive CD4, under 4% of naive CD8, about 2.5% of memory CD4, and 0.4% of memory CD8 clonotypes. The small number of donors limited the genetic and exposure-history diversity represented. Higher generation probabilities were observed for clonotypes shared by all four sorted-subset donors than for non-shared clonotypes.

The chain employs TRBV9 and TRBJ1-2, with the D gene uncertain. The source material was naive CD4+ T cells from PBMCs. This specimen's cell subset or site label, interpreted: CD45RA+ positively selected. This TCR was recovered from a man between 18 and 35 years old in good health. Some clones in this sample may be carry-over from other donors' samples. The DNA sequence is TGTGCCAGCAACGCACCAGGTTTGGGCTACACCTTC. Its translation is CASNAPGLGYTF.